This TCR beta chain was recovered during a study of blood T cells in healthy people across ages. The people who gave samples were healthy Caucasians from Russia, aged roughly 6 to 100. Comment on this clonotype: Its antigen is unknown.

Then a second PCR, running about 7 to 11 cycles, was carried out with a sample-barcoded 5' primer and a J-beta primer mix. Each cDNA molecule received a tag from a template-switch adaptor that had 12 random nucleotides. TCRdb re-called the 5' RACE reads with MiXCR, one entry per CDR3 protein. This sample has around 1.5 million distinct CDR3 sequences, with 34% found just once. With V trimmed by 4 bases and J by 8 bases, 8 bases remained unmatched. This CDR3 is built from 13 residues. Germline V gives CDR1 SGHKS, CDR2 YYEKEE (reference sequence). General study points: Any changes in expanded clonotypes were possibly confounded, as donor CMV status remained unknown. Naive and antigen-experienced cells were not separated, limiting conclusive comparison.

Sequenced material: blood. The J gene is TRBJ1-2, the V gene TRBV5-5, with 7 bases fitting TRBD1. This TCR was recovered from a young woman in good health. DNA for the CDR3: TGTGCCAGCAGCCCCGACAGGGAAACGGGCTACACCTTC. Amino acid sequence: CASSPDRETGYTF.